Each of the 12 T cell receptor beta chains below was sequenced from the same sample in a study of cytomegalovirus exposure and HLA in healthy donors. The PCR had 60 Vbeta and 13 Jbeta primers. The assay was immunoSEQ multiplex PCR, and TCRdb's table has in-frame clones only and misses some. Its table lists 70,000 or so clones. Sequencing input: PBMCs. The receptors were gathered from a female donor in good health and CMV-seropositive.

The chain links TRBV9 to TRBJ1-2; 11 bases are shared with TRBD1. In germline, CDR1 is SGDLS, CDR2 YYNGEE. The J segment lost 2 bases and the V segment lost 4 bases, leaving 4 bases of the junction unmatched. The CDR3 is 15 residues long. The CDR3 spells CASSLGTGGNYGYTF. CDR3 coding DNA: TGTGCCAGCAGCCTTGGGACAGGGGGGAACTATGGCTACACCTTC.

The rearrangement joins TRBV20-1 to TRBJ1-1; D gene ambiguous. From germline, CDR1 is DFQATT and CDR2 SNEGSKA (reference sequence). The CDR3 loop spans 11 amino acids. V lost 4 bases to trimming and J lost 0 bases, with 3 bases between them. CDR3 nucleotide sequence: TGCAGTGCTAACATGAACACTGAAGCTTTCTTT. Translating it yields CSANMNTEAFF.

V gene TRBV5-1 combines with J gene TRBJ1-2, with 10 bases matching TRBD1. The CDR3 is made up of 17 amino acids. The V gene end was trimmed by 0 bases and the J gene end by 5 bases; junction bases not matched to a gene: 10. Germline V lookup: CDR1 SGHRS, CDR2 YFSETQ. The CDR3: CASSLEKTGGAWYGYTF. CDR3 coding DNA: TGCGCCAGCAGCTTGGAGAAGACAGGGGGCGCATGGTATGGCTACACCTTC.

J is TRBJ2-1 and V is TRBV6-1, with a weak D call TRBD2 (5 bases). Germline V gene sequence: CDR1 MNHNS, CDR2 SASEGT. The CDR3 spans 14 residues. V was pared by 10 bases and J by 5 bases, with 18 bases between. The CDR3 protein is CATTLAATDNEQFF. The CDR3 DNA reads TGTGCCACCACCCTAGCAGCGACCGACAATGAGCAGTTCTTC.

The genes are TRBV27 and TRBJ2-3; tentative D call: TRBD2 (5 bases). CDR3 size: 11 residues. Germline CDR1 MNHEY, CDR2 SMNVEV (reference sequence). V was trimmed by 6 bases and J by 6 bases, leaving 7 bases between them. The CDR3 here is CASSRGDTQYF. For the CDR3, the DNA is TGTGCCAGCAGCCGCGGGGATACGCAGTATTTT.

The chain has TRBV6-1 and TRBJ1-2; the D gene is possibly TRBD1 (6 bases). The V end lost 0 bases, the J end lost 4 bases, and 12 bases lay between the germline ends. Germline assignment: CDR1 MNHNS and CDR2 SASEGT. The length of the CDR3 is 15 residues. The chain's CDR3 is CASSEARTETYGYTF. CDR3 DNA: TGTGCCAGCAGTGAAGCGCGGACAGAAACCTATGGCTACACCTTC.

This chain links TRBV4-2 with TRBJ1-2; possibly TRBD1 for D (5 bases). The CDR3 totals 13 residues. CDR1 is LGHNA and CDR2 is YNFKEQ in the germline V gene. V was clipped by 10 bases and J by 6 bases, with 18 bases between them. CDR3 protein: CATAPQDTDGYTF. The CDR3, as DNA: TGTGCCACCGCACCACAGGACACGGATGGCTACACCTTC.

This chain links TRBV5-6 with TRBJ2-3, with D possibly TRBD1 on 6 matching bases. From germline, CDR1 is SGHDT and CDR2 YYEEEE. V was shortened by 4 bases and J by 2 bases, with 11 bases between the two germline ends. The CDR3 extends over 14 amino acids. In DNA form, the CDR3 reads TGTGCCAGCAGCCTAGGACAGTACACAGATACGCAGTATTTT. This translates into CASSLGQYTDTQYF.

The chain couples TRBV7-2 to TRBJ1-2, with TRBD1 matching 7 bases. The ends lost 5 bases at V and 0 bases at J; junction bases unmatched: 6. The CDR3 has 15 amino acids. Germline V lookup: CDR1 SGHTA, CDR2 FQGNSA. For the CDR3, the DNA is TGTGCCAGCAGCGCGGGACAGACCACTAACTATGGCTACACCTTC. Translation gives CASSAGQTTNYGYTF.

This chain links TRBV6-4 with TRBJ2-3, with a tentative D call TRBD2 (5 bases). The CDR3 covers 12 residues. Per the germline V gene, CDR1 is MRHNA and CDR2 is SNTAGT. V was shortened by 3 bases and J by 5 bases, with 6 bases between the two germline ends. CDR3 residues: CASSDRGDTQYF. Here the CDR3 DNA reads TGTGCCAGCAGTGATCGGGGAGATACGCAGTATTTT.

The CDR3 DNA reads as TGTGCCAGCAGCTTCCGGGACAGGGGGCGCCGGACTGAAGCTTTCTTT. Its protein is CASSFRDRGRRTEAFF. This chain joins TRBV7-8 and TRBJ1-1, with 12 bases matching TRBD1. CDR3 length: 16 amino acids. Looked up from germline, CDR1 is SGHVS and CDR2 is FQNEAQ. The junction had 7 bases not matched to a gene; V was cut back by 3 bases and J by 5 bases.

This rearrangement joins TRBV10-3 to TRBJ1-1; D may be TRBD1 (6 bases). Germline CDR1 and CDR2: ENHRY and SYGVKD. V was cut by 4 bases and J by 1 base, with 13 bases left in between. The CDR3 consists of 15 residues. As DNA, the CDR3 is TGTGCCATCAGTGTGGCAGGGGACGGGAACACTGAAGCTTTCTTT. It encodes CAISVAGDGNTEAFF.